The 31 T cell receptor beta chains below come from one sample, sequenced in a study of monozygotic twins with inflammatory bowel disease. From the 5' RACE reads, TCRdb lists one entry per CDR3 protein and no DNA. The sample table sets out roughly 320,000 distinct CDR3 sequences. Sequences were obtained from blood. Receptors were obtained from a human donor with ulcerative colitis or Crohn's disease, or a healthy co-twin of an affected twin (not recorded which).

The V call is TRBV2, the J call TRBJ1-3; TCRdb names TRBD1, which stays unverified in the absence of DNA. The CDR3 is made up of 12 amino acids. CDR1 is SNHLY, CDR2 FYNNEI, per germline. CDR3 residues: CASSEDRGAIYF.

CDR3 amino acids: CASSLSPMNYGYTF. The chain couples TRBV12-3 or TRBV12-4 to TRBJ1-2. CDR3 size: 14 residues.

This sequence joins TRBV15 and TRBJ2-2; TCRdb returns TRBD2, unconfirmable since there is no DNA. The CDR3 is 17 residues long. Germline V gives CDR1 LNHNV, CDR2 YYDKDF (reference sequence). CDR3 protein: CATSRDSLAGAVGELFF.

CDR3 region: CASSRFDREQETQYF. V and J are TRBV5-4 and TRBJ2-5; TCRdb selects TRBD1, and the lack of DNA leaves this call unchecked. CDR1 and CDR2 (germline): SGHNT, YYREEE (reference sequence). The CDR3 contains 15 residues.

The chain combines TRBV7-2 with TRBJ2-7; without DNA, the TCRdb call of TRBD2 cannot be checked. Germline V gene data show CDR1 as SGHTA and CDR2 as FQGNSA. The CDR3 has 14 residues. The CDR3 here is CASSLALQGRTSEF.

The J gene is TRBJ1-3, the V gene TRBV6-5; lacking DNA, the TRBD1 call made by TCRdb goes unchecked. Germline loops: CDR1 MNHEY, CDR2 SVGAGI. This CDR3 is 16 amino acids long. The CDR3 sequence: CASSYQDLGPGNTIYF.

V gene TRBV3-1 combines with J gene TRBJ1-1. The CDR3 is 12 amino acids. The germline V gene has CDR1 LGHDT and CDR2 YNNKEL (reference sequence). The CDR3 loop reads CASSQGGFEVFF.

The chain employs TRBV3-1 and TRBJ1-2; there is no DNA to check the TCRdb D call of TRBD1. This CDR3 has 13 residues. Germline V lookup: CDR1 LGHDT, CDR2 YNNKEL (reference sequence). The CDR3 sequence: CASSLHRAYGYTF.

The V call is TRBV12-3 or TRBV12-4, the J call TRBJ2-5; lacking DNA, the TRBD2 call made by TCRdb goes unchecked. This CDR3 region has 13 residues. CDR3 in amino acids: CASNLAGGPSQYF.

This chain links TRBV7-3 with TRBJ2-1; TCRdb outputs TRBD2, but without DNA this stays unchecked. The CDR3 consists of 14 residues. The germline V gene encodes CDR1 SGHTA and CDR2 FQGTGA. The CDR3 protein is CASSQAPPRHEQFF.

The chain's CDR3 is CSAQRTGAYEQYF. This chain joins TRBV20-1 and TRBJ2-7; TCRdb indicates TRBD1, and absent DNA this call remains unverified. Germline loops: CDR1 DFQATT, CDR2 SNEGSKA (reference sequence). The CDR3 length is 13 residues.

The chain employs TRBV10-3 and TRBJ1-2; the TRBD1 assignment by TCRdb is unverifiable without DNA. Per the germline V gene, CDR1 is ENHRY and CDR2 is SYGVKD. This CDR3 comprises 14 residues. The CDR3 here is CAISELDRGGGYTF.

The chain combines TRBV29-1 with TRBJ2-3. The CDR3 runs to 13 residues. Germline CDR1 SQVTM, CDR2 ANQGSEA. The CDR3 sequence is CSVEDLLRDTQYF.

J is TRBJ2-7 and V is TRBV12-3 or TRBV12-4; lacking DNA, the TRBD1 call made by TCRdb goes unchecked. The CDR3 is 15 amino acids. The CDR3 spells CASSFALTGRYEQYF.

The chain links TRBV20-1 to TRBJ1-3; TCRdb names TRBD1, which stays unverified in the absence of DNA. CDR1 is DFQATT, CDR2 SNEGSKA, per germline (reference sequence). This CDR3 is 15 amino acids long. CDR3 loop: CSARDRDHSGNTIYF.

V and J are TRBV19 and TRBJ1-3; the D call of TRBD1 rests on TCRdb alone, since no DNA is present to check it. The CDR3 sequence is 15 residues long. Germline values: CDR1 LNHDA, CDR2 SQIVND (reference sequence). This CDR3 reads CASSWGSQPSNTIYF.

This sequence joins TRBV27 and TRBJ2-7; checking the TCRdb D call of TRBD1 is not possible without DNA. Germline CDR1 and CDR2: MNHEY and SMNVEV (reference sequence). This CDR3 region has 14 residues. The chain's CDR3 is CASSRRDKTYEQYF.

The chain uses TRBV10-3 and TRBJ2-3. The CDR3 runs to 11 residues. Germline V lookup: CDR1 ENHRY, CDR2 SYGVKD. CDR3: CAISWADTQYF.

The genes are TRBV12-3 or TRBV12-4 and TRBJ1-1; TCRdb names TRBD1, which stays unverified in the absence of DNA. This CDR3 contains 16 residues. Here the CDR3 reads CASRTRDRGLNTEAFF.

The chain combines TRBV7-2 with TRBJ2-3. Germline assignment: CDR1 SGHTA and CDR2 FQGNSA. The CDR3 loop spans 12 amino acids. The CDR3 is CASSLTYDTQYF.

The genes are TRBV25-1 and TRBJ1-6; with no DNA, the TCRdb D assignment of TRBD1 cannot be verified. The CDR3 is 16 amino acids. Germline V gene lookup returns CDR1 MGHDK and CDR2 SYGVNS. CDR3 region: CASSPRAPGSNSPLHF.

The V call is TRBV15, the J call TRBJ2-1; TCRdb gives TRBD2 as the D gene, but with no DNA this cannot be confirmed. The CDR3 sequence is 17 residues long. Per germline, CDR1 LNHNV and CDR2 YYDKDF (reference sequence). CDR3: CATSRGSTSGGLREQFF.

The CDR3 loop reads CASSVGNWNEKLFF. V gene TRBV9 combines with J gene TRBJ1-4. This CDR3 spans 14 amino acids. Germline values: CDR1 SGDLS, CDR2 YYNGEE.

The chain is built from TRBV7-9 and TRBJ2-3; TCRdb selects TRBD2, and the lack of DNA leaves this call unchecked. Germline V gives CDR1 SEHNR, CDR2 FQNEAQ (reference sequence). This CDR3 contains 14 residues. The CDR3 is CASSLGSGTDTQYF.

This chain connects TRBV10-3 to TRBJ1-1; the D call from TCRdb, TRBD1, cannot be confirmed without DNA. The V gene's germline CDR1 is ENHRY and CDR2 SYGVKD. CDR3 length equals 15 residues. The CDR3 here is CAISDRPGQGREAFF.

The CDR3 sequence is CASSLTRRGPGTQYF. The chain couples TRBV6-5 to TRBJ2-5; TCRdb's assignment of TRBD1 cannot be checked, as there is no DNA. Germline V gene lookup returns CDR1 MNHEY and CDR2 SVGAGI. CDR3 length equals 15 residues.

The V call is TRBV12-3 or TRBV12-4, the J call TRBJ1-5; lacking DNA, the TRBD1 call made by TCRdb goes unchecked. The CDR3 is made up of 17 amino acids. CDR3 loop: CASSLGTGVGSNQPQHF.

This chain uses TRBV10-3 with TRBJ2-7. Germline-derived CDR1 and CDR2 are ENHRY and SYGVKD. This CDR3 contains 13 residues. The CDR3 loop is CATSEGSSYEQYF.

The chain is built from TRBV20-1 and TRBJ2-1; TCRdb indicates TRBD2, and absent DNA this call remains unverified. This CDR3 is built from 16 residues. From germline, CDR1 is DFQATT and CDR2 SNEGSKA (reference sequence). The chain's CDR3 is CSARARGLAGARVEFF.

The J gene is TRBJ2-7, the V gene TRBV4-3; TCRdb gives TRBD2 as the D gene, but with no DNA this cannot be confirmed. CDR1 and CDR2 (germline): LGHNA, YSLEER. This CDR3 has 14 amino acids. CDR3 protein: CASSWGLAENEQYF.

J is TRBJ1-1 and V is TRBV5-1; the TCRdb D gene call, TRBD1, has no DNA to confirm it. The CDR3 extends over 15 amino acids. Germline V gene sequence: CDR1 SGHRS, CDR2 YFSETQ. The CDR3 here is CASSSTGDRVTEAFF.